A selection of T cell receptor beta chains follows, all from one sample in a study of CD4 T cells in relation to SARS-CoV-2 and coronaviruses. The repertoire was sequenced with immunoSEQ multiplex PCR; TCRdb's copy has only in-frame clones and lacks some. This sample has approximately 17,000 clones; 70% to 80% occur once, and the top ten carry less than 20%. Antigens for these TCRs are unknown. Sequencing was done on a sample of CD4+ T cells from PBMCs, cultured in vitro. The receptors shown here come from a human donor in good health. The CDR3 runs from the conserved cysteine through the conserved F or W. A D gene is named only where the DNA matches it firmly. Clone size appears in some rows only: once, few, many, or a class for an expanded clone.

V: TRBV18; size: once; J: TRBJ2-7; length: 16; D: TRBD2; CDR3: CASSPPNREAFNEQYF; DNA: TGTGCCAGCTCACCACCGAACCGGGAGGCCTTTAACGAGCAGTACTTC
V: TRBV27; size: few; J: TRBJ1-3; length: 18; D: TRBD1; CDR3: CASSPTGTGGLAGNTIYF; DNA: TGTGCCAGCAGCCCTACCGGGACAGGGGGTTTAGCTGGAAACACCATATATTTT
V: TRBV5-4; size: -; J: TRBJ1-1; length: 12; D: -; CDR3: CASSLEGLEAFF; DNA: TGTGCCAGCAGCTTAGAAGGTCTTGAAGCTTTCTTT
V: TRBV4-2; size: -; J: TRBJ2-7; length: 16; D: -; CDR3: CASSQEGIGFSYEQYF; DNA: TGTGCCAGCAGCCAAGAAGGAATAGGGTTTTCCTACGAGCAGTACTTC
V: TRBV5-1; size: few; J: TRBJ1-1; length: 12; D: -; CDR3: CASSPDGNEAFF; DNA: TGCGCCAGCAGCCCCGACGGGAATGAAGCTTTCTTT
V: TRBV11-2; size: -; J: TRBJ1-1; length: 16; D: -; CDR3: CASSLVWAEKNTEAFF; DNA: TGTGCCAGCAGCTTAGTGTGGGCAGAGAAAAACACTGAAGCTTTCTTT
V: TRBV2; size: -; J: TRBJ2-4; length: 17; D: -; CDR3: CASSTRGARGTKNIQYF; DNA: TGTGCCAGCTCCACGAGGGGGGCCAGGGGGACCAAAAACATTCAGTACTTC
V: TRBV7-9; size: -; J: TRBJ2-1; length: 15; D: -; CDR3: CASSLLGGSYNEQFF; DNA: TGTGCCAGCAGCCTTCTGGGGGGCTCCTACAATGAGCAGTTCTTC
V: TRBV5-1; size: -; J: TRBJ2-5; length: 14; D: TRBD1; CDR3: CASSFTGGVETQYF; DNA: TGCGCCAGCAGCTTTACAGGGGGTGTAGAGACCCAGTACTTC
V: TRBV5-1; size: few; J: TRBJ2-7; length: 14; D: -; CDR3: CASSLEGVIYEQYF; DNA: TGCGCCAGCAGCTTGGAGGGGGTAATCTACGAGCAGTACTTC
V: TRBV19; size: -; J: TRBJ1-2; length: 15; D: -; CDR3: CASSPGGGANYGYTF; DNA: TGTGCCAGTAGTCCCGGTGGCGGGGCAAACTATGGCTACACCTTC
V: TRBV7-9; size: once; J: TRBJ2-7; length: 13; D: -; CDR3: CASSPQRSYEQYF; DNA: TGTGCCAGCAGCCCACAGAGATCCTACGAGCAGTACTTC
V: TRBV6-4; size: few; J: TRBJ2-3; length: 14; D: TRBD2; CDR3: CASSAGGPTDTQYF; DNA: TGTGCCAGCAGTGCGGGAGGGCCCACAGATACGCAGTATTTT
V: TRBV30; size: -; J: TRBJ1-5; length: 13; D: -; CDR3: CAWSVRKEQPQHF; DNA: TGTGCCTGGAGTGTACGGAAGGAACAGCCCCAGCATTTT
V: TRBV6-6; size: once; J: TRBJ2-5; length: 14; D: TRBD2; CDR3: CASRALAGQETQYF; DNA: TGTGCCAGCAGAGCCTTAGCGGGACAAGAGACCCAGTACTTC
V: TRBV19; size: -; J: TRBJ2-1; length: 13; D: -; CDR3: CASSSANYNEQFF; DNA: TGTGCCAGTAGTAGCGCAAATTACAATGAGCAGTTCTTC
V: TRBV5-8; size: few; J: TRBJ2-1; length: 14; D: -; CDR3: CASRSSGSRVEQFF; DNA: TGTGCCAGCAGGTCCTCCGGGTCCCGGGTGGAGCAGTTCTTC
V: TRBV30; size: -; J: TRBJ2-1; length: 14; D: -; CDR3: CAWGNSGLGHEQFF; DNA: TGTGCCTGGGGAAACTCGGGGCTCGGCCATGAGCAGTTCTTC
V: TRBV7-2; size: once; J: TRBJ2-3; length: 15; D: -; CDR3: CASSLGGRRGDTQYF; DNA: TGTGCCAGCAGCTTAGGGGGGCGCCGAGGAGATACGCAGTATTTT
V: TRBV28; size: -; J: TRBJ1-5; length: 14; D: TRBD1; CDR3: CASSMGQGNQPQHF; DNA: TGTGCCAGCAGTATGGGACAGGGCAATCAGCCCCAGCATTTT
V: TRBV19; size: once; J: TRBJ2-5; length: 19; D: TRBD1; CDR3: CASSITGTGPRGTRETQYF; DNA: TGTGCCAGTAGTATCACCGGGACAGGGCCGAGGGGCACAAGGGAGACCCAGTACTTC
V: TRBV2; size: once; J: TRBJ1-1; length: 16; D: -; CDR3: CASSEAGTDLNTEAFF; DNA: TGTGCCAGCAGTGAAGCGGGGACTGACTTGAACACTGAAGCTTTCTTT
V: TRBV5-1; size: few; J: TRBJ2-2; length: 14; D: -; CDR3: CASSLAVNTGELFF; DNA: TGCGCCAGCAGCTTGGCGGTAAACACCGGGGAGCTGTTTTTT
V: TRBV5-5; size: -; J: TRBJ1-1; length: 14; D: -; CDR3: CATQLEFANTEAFF; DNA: TGTGCCACCCAGCTGGAGTTCGCGAACACTGAAGCTTTCTTT
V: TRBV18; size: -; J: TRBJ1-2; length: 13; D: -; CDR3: CASSSALREKHTF; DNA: TGTGCCAGCTCATCGGCGTTGCGGGAAAAGCACACCTTC
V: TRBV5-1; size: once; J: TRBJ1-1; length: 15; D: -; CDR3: CASSLGGTSNTEAFF; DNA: TGCGCCAGCAGCTTGGGGGGGACTTCTAACACTGAAGCTTTCTTT
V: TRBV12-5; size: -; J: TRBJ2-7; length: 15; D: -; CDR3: CASPASPGASYEQYF; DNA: TGTGCTAGTCCCGCATCCCCCGGGGCTTCCTACGAGCAGTACTTC
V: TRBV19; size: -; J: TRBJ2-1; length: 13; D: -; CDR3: CASSIRPWNEQFF; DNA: TGTGCCAGTAGTATTAGACCGTGGAATGAGCAGTTCTTC
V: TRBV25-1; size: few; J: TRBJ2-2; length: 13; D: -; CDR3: CASSERDTGELFF; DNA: TGTGCCAGCAGTGAGAGAGACACCGGGGAGCTGTTTTTT
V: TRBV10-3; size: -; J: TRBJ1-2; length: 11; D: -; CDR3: CAISGQRGYTF; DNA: TGTGCCATCAGCGGACAGAGAGGCTACACCTTC
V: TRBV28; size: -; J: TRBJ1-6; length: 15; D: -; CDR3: CASSLLQGFGSPLHF; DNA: TGTGCCAGCAGTTTACTACAGGGATTCGGTTCACCCCTCCACTTT
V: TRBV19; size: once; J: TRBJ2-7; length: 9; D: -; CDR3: CASSILTSF; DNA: TGTGCCAGTAGTATTTTAACTAGCTTC
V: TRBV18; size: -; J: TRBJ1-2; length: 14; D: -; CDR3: CASSPPDQGYGYTF; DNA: TGTGCCAGCTCACCACCCGACCAGGGCTATGGCTACACCTTC
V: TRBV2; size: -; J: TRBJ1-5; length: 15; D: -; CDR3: CASSKGEVSNQPQHF; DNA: TGTGCCAGCAGTAAGGGGGAGGTTAGCAATCAGCCCCAGCATTTT
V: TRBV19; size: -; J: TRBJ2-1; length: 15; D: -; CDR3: CASSPVLRSYNEQFF; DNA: TGTGCCAGTAGTCCTGTATTGCGGTCCTACAATGAGCAGTTCTTC
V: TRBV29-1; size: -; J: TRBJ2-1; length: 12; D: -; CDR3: CSVAEGLNEQFF; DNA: TGCAGCGTTGCTGAGGGCCTGAATGAGCAGTTCTTC
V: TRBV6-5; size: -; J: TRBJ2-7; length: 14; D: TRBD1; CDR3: CASTRDRDSYEQYF; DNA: TGTGCCAGCACCCGGGACAGGGATTCCTACGAGCAGTACTTC
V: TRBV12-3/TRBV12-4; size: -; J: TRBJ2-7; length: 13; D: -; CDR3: CATRRTNNYEQYF; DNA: TGTGCCACCCGCCGGACAAACAACTACGAGCAGTACTTC
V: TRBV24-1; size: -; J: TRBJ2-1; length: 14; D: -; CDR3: CATSDEGAYNEQFF; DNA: TGTGCCACCAGTGACGAGGGGGCCTACAATGAGCAGTTCTTC
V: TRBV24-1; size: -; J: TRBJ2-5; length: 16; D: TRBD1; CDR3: CATSGGQGWIQETQYF; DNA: TGTGCCACCAGTGGTGGACAGGGGTGGATCCAAGAGACCCAGTACTTC
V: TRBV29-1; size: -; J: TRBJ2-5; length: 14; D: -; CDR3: CSGAGIPGRETQYF; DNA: TGCAGCGGAGCCGGGATACCCGGACGAGAGACCCAGTACTTC
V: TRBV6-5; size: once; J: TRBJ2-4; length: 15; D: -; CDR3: CASSYSGVAKNIQYF; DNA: TGTGCCAGCAGTTACTCCGGGGTAGCCAAAAACATTCAGTACTTC